This entry lists 21 T cell receptor beta chains sequenced from one sample in a study of cytomegalovirus exposure and HLA in healthy donors. The repertoire was sequenced with immunoSEQ multiplex PCR; TCRdb's copy has only in-frame clones and lacks some. Of about 120,000 clones in the sample, 89% were seen once. The material sequenced was PBMCs. Every receptor here comes from a woman between 18 and 29 years old in good health and CMV-seronegative.

The gene calls are TRBV4-3 and TRBJ2-1; maybe TRBD2 (5 bases). Germline CDR1 LGHNA, CDR2 YSLEER. Trimming cost V 0 bases and J 7 bases, with 25 bases left between them. This CDR3 is 19 amino acids long. The CDR3 protein is CASSQDRLSALARGNEQFF. In DNA, the CDR3 is TGCGCCAGCAGCCAAGATAGGTTATCAGCCTTAGCGCGCGGTAATGAGCAGTTCTTC.

The gene calls are TRBV9 and TRBJ2-3; D is unclear. CDR3 length: 12 amino acids. V shed 4 bases and J shed 6 bases, with 9 bases lying between them. Germline-derived CDR1 and CDR2 are SGDLS and YYNGEE. CDR3: CASSSRVDTQYF. The CDR3, as DNA: TGTGCCAGCAGCTCCCGGGTGGATACGCAGTATTTT.

V usage is TRBV10-1 and J usage is TRBJ2-5; 7 bases are a match to TRBD1. J was trimmed by 0 bases and V by 2 bases; bases with no gene match: 0. The CDR3 contains 14 residues. Germline CDR1 and CDR2: WNHNN and SYGVQD (reference sequence). In nucleotides, the CDR3 is TGCGCCAGCAGTGAGGGACAGGACCAAGAGACCCAGTACTTC. Protein sequence: CASSEGQDQETQYF.

This chain's CDR3 is CASRGTSGSEQFF. The CDR3 DNA is TGTGCCAGCAGAGGGACTAGCGGGAGCGAGCAGTTCTTC. This chain links TRBV2 with TRBJ2-1; 14 bases are a match to TRBD2. Germline V gene lookup returns CDR1 SNHLY and CDR2 FYNNEI. The ends lost 6 bases at V and 10 bases at J; junction bases unmatched: 2. The CDR3 has 13 residues.

The chain joins TRBV28 to TRBJ2-2; TRBD1 might be the D (6 bases). V lost 5 bases and J lost 0, with 19 bases in between. Germline CDR1 reads MDHEN; CDR2 reads SYDVKM. The CDR3 runs 18 residues. The CDR3 region has the DNA TGTGCCAGCAGTGATGGACAGACCTGGGCCGCGAACACCGGGGAGCTGTTTTTT. Translation gives CASSDGQTWAANTGELFF.

This clone has more than one count but fewer than ten. This chain joins TRBV21-1 and TRBJ2-7; the tabulated D call, TRBD1, remains unverified against the DNA. TRBV21-1 has pseudogene status. This CDR3 comprises 9 residues. The CDR3, as DNA: TGTGCCAGCAGCACCCTTGGGGCGGTC. Translating gives CASSTLGAV.

The CDR3 is CATRRLLWNEQFF. Written as DNA, the CDR3 is TGTGCCACCCGGAGGCTTTTATGGAATGAGCAGTTCTTC. This sequence joins TRBV19 and TRBJ2-1; possibly TRBD2 for D (5 bases). Trimming stripped 10 bases from V and 7 bases from J, with 17 bases between. CDR1 and CDR2 (germline): LNHDA, SQIVND (reference sequence). The CDR3 covers 13 residues.

The chain has TRBV7-2 and TRBJ2-3; 10 nucleotides agree with TRBD1. The V segment lost 3 bases and the J segment 6 bases; nucleotides outside the gene matches: 9. Germline CDR1 reads SGHTA; CDR2 reads FQGNSA. The CDR3 totals 16 residues. CDR3: CASSLWGGTGADTQYF. The CDR3 nucleotides are TGTGCCAGCAGCTTGTGGGGCGGGACAGGGGCCGATACGCAGTATTTT.

The chain employs TRBV6-1 and TRBJ2-2; 8 bases match TRBD1. From germline, CDR1 is MNHNS and CDR2 SASEGT. This CDR3 has 13 amino acids. V shed 6 bases, J shed 10 bases, and the junction held 7 bases outside the gene matches. CDR3 sequence (DNA): TGTGCCAGCAGAAACAGGGGGGTAGAGGAGCTGTTTTTT. This codes for CASRNRGVEELFF.

The CDR3 is CASSQPQGGEKLFF. For the CDR3, the DNA is TGTGCCAGCAGCCAACCGCAGGGGGGCGAAAAACTGTTTTTT. The V gene is TRBV4-2, the J gene TRBJ1-4, with 7 bases lining up with TRBD1. J gave up 8 bases and V 2 bases, and 5 bases lay outside the gene matches. Looked up from germline, CDR1 is LGHNA and CDR2 is YNFKEQ. The CDR3 spans 14 residues.

DNA of the CDR3: TGTGCCAGCAGCTTGGGGCAGATGGGGCAGTATTTT. Amino acids: CASSLGQMGQYF. The chain couples TRBV7-9 to TRBJ2-3; D may be TRBD1 (5 bases). V lost 3 bases and J 11 bases, leaving 12 bases between the germline ends. Germline-derived CDR1 and CDR2 are SEHNR and FQNEAQ (reference sequence). This CDR3 contains 12 residues.

This clone appeared a single time. The V and J genes are TRBV7-2 and TRBJ1-5, with D unresolved. Germline V lookup: CDR1 SGHTA, CDR2 FQGNSA. The CDR3 spans 16 residues. V lost 5 bases and J 0 bases, leaving 14 bases between the germline ends. The CDR3, as DNA: TGTGCCAGCAGCCAGGAGGGCACCTATAGCAATCAGCCCCAGCATTTT. It translates to CASSQEGTYSNQPQHF.

The rearrangement uses TRBV6-1 and TRBJ2-7, with 9 bases identical to TRBD2. Germline V gene sequence: CDR1 MNHNS, CDR2 SASEGT. Germline trimming cut 2 bases from V and 6 bases from J; bases unmatched to any gene: 8. The CDR3 totals 15 residues. CDR3 amino acids: CASSERAGGPREQYV. CDR3 DNA: TGTGCCAGCAGTGAAAGGGCGGGGGGGCCTCGCGAGCAGTACGTC.

This clone was found a few times. In DNA, the CDR3 is TGTGCCAGTAGTTCCTATGGGGACTACTCCTACAATGAGCAGTTCTTC. Translation gives CASSSYGDYSYNEQFF. J is TRBJ2-1 and V is TRBV19, with TRBD2 matching 7 bases. The ends lost 5 bases at V and 0 bases at J; junction bases unmatched: 7. Germline V gene sequence: CDR1 LNHDA, CDR2 SQIVND (reference sequence). The CDR3 is 16 amino acids.

This clone is a singleton in its sample. The V and J genes are TRBV6-5 and TRBJ2-1, with D unclear. The germline CDR1 and CDR2 sequences are MNHEY and SVGAGI. Deletions cut 2 bases from V and 0 bases from J, with 8 bases between. The CDR3 is 15 residues long. As DNA, the CDR3 is TGTGCCAGCAGTTACGGGCAGGCCTCCTACAATGAGCAGTTCTTC. It encodes CASSYGQASYNEQFF.

The rearrangement links TRBV28 to TRBJ1-1; 10 nucleotides match TRBD1. Germline CDR1 and CDR2: MDHEN and SYDVKM. J lost 5 bases, V lost 6 bases, and 3 bases had no gene match. The CDR3 has 13 amino acids. Here the CDR3 DNA reads TGTGCCAGCAGCCGGGACAGGGGTACTGAAGCTTTCTTT. It encodes CASSRDRGTEAFF.

This clone appeared once. The chain is built from TRBV19 and TRBJ1-2; D is unresolved. V lost 5 bases and J lost 4, with 11 bases in between. In germline, CDR1 is LNHDA, CDR2 SQIVND (reference sequence). The CDR3 has 13 amino acids. The DNA for the CDR3 is TGTGCCAGTAGTGAGGGAACTTTCTATGGCTACACCTTC. Its translation is CASSEGTFYGYTF.

CDR3 bases: TGTGCCAGCAGTTTATCCTTAGTGAATCAGCCCCAGCATTTT. Its translation: CASSLSLVNQPQHF. V gene TRBV27 combines with J gene TRBJ1-5; D unclear. The V gene's germline CDR1 is MNHEY and CDR2 SMNVEV (reference sequence). Trimming shortened V by 0 bases and J by 4 bases, and 7 bases separated the two germline ends. The CDR3 spans 14 residues.

The chain combines TRBV30 with TRBJ1-1; no clear D. Deletions cut 0 bases from V and 3 bases from J, with 8 bases between. The CDR3 covers 13 residues. Per the germline V gene, CDR1 is GTSNPN and CDR2 is SVGIG (reference sequence). CDR3 coding DNA: TGTGCCTGGAGTGTAACCGCGGACACTGAAGCTTTCTTT. Translation: CAWSVTADTEAFF. Looking up the rest from reference TRBV30 and TRBJ1-1 gives the full variable domain: SQTIHQWPATLVQPVGSPLSLECTVEGTSNPNLYWYRQAAGRGLQLLFYSVGIGQISSEVPQNLSASRPQDRQFILSSKKLLLSDSGFYLCAWSVTADTEAFFGQGTRLTVV.

This chain connects TRBV18 to TRBJ1-1, with D maybe TRBD1 (6 bases). V gave up 3 bases and J gave up 0 bases, with 14 bases separating them. CDR1 is KGHSH and CDR2 is LQKENI in the germline V gene. The CDR3 runs 16 residues. The CDR3 reads CASSPIRTAMNTEAFF. As DNA, the CDR3 is TGTGCCAGCTCACCCATTAGGACAGCGATGAACACTGAAGCTTTCTTT.

The J gene is TRBJ2-7, the V gene TRBV7-9, with 8 bases matching TRBD2. Germline V CDR1 and CDR2: SEHNR, FQNEAQ (reference sequence). V was clipped by 5 bases and J by 1 base; unmatched bases: 10. The CDR3 covers 16 residues. This chain's CDR3 is CASSPRGGGRSYEQYF. The CDR3 DNA is TGTGCCAGCAGCCCCCGCGGGGGCGGGAGGTCCTACGAGCAGTACTTC. Combining the CDR3 with reference TRBV7-9 and TRBJ2-7 gives the whole variable domain DTGVSQNPRHKITKRGQNVTFRCDPISEHNRLYWYRQTLGQGPEFLTYFQNEAQLEKSRLLSDRFSAERPKGSFSTLEIQRTEQGDSAMYLCASSPRGGGRSYEQYFGPGTRLTVT.